One sample yielded the 21 T cell receptor beta chains listed below, sequenced in a study of early T cells in non-severe SARS-CoV-2 infection. Each CDR3 protein gets one entry after TCRdb re-called the 5' RACE reads with MiXCR. The data show around 30,000 distinct CDR3 sequences, less than 5% seen once. The sample taken for sequencing was whole blood. The receptors come from an adult who was a healthcare worker with PCR-confirmed SARS-CoV-2 infection or an uninfected control (not recorded which).

This clonotype was seen ten or more times. The chain employs TRBV4-1 and TRBJ2-1, with 7 bases aligning to TRBD2. The V and J ends lost 2 bases and 2 bases, in that order; junction bases with no gene match: 9. The germline CDR1 and CDR2 sequences are MGHRA and YSYEKL. The CDR3 runs to 17 residues. CDR3 region: CASSQSPAGMAYNEQFF. The CDR3, as DNA: TGCGCCAGCAGCCAATCCCCAGCGGGAATGGCCTACAATGAGCAGTTCTTC.

This clonotype was found a few times. V is TRBV28 and J is TRBJ1-5; 7 nucleotides line up with TRBD1. V dropped 6 bases and J dropped 5; count of bases not matched to a gene: 7. Germline V gene sequence: CDR1 MDHEN, CDR2 SYDVKM. There are 14 residues in the CDR3. The CDR3 nucleotides are TGTGCCAGCAGCCCCGCACAGGGGCATCAGCCCCAGCATTTT. Translated, it gives CASSPAQGHQPQHF.

This clonotype was observed many times. This chain joins TRBV5-4 and TRBJ1-1; TRBD1 agrees at 7 bases. This CDR3 contains 14 residues. After removal of 1 base from V and 5 bases from J, the junction contained 5 bases not matched to a gene. CDR1 and CDR2 (germline): SGHNT, YYREEE (reference sequence). The CDR3 DNA sequence: TGTGCCAGCAGCTTGACGACAGGGCGGACTGAAGCTTTCTTT. Translating gives CASSLTTGRTEAFF.

The chain uses TRBV14 and TRBJ1-1, with D possibly matching TRBD1 (5 bases). Trimming took off 1 base at V and 5 bases at J, with 8 bases between the two ends. Per the germline V gene, CDR1 is SGHDN and CDR2 is FVKESK. The CDR3 contains 13 residues. The CDR3 loop reads CASSQGGTTEAFF. The CDR3 nucleotides read TGTGCCAGCAGCCAAGGAGGGACGACTGAAGCTTTCTTT.

V is TRBV3-1 and J is TRBJ2-3, with D uncertain. The V end was cut by 3 bases, the J end by 2 bases, with 3 bases between. Germline V gene lookup returns CDR1 LGHDT and CDR2 YNNKEL (reference sequence). This CDR3 has 12 amino acids. CDR3 loop: CASSHATDTQYF. CDR3 sequence (DNA): TGTGCCAGCAGCCATGCCACAGATACGCAGTATTTT.

This clonotype was counted many times. Sequence at one end of the junction differs from germline and may be a read error. CDR3 residues: CASSEELAGGPGDEQFF. DNA of the CDR3: TGCGCCAGCAGCGAAGAACTAGCGGGAGGGCCGGGGGATGAGCAGTTCTTC. The chain joins TRBV16 to TRBJ2-1, with TRBD2 matching 13 bases. The CDR3 length is 17 residues. Germline CDR1 and CDR2: KGHSY and FQNENV.

At least ten counts were recorded for this clonotype. The genes are TRBV24-1 and TRBJ2-7; possibly TRBD1 or TRBD2 for D (5 bases each). Trimming cost V 7 bases and J 3 bases, with 12 bases left between them. The CDR3 extends over 13 amino acids. CDR1 and CDR2 (germline): KGHDR, SFDVKD. The CDR3 DNA sequence: TGTGCCACCAGCAATGGGGGAGACTACGAGCAGTACTTC. Amino acid sequence: CATSNGGDYEQYF.

This clonotype was recorded many times. The chain joins TRBV7-3 to TRBJ2-3, with 11 bases fitting TRBD2. This CDR3 region has 16 residues. Germline CDR1 and CDR2: SGHTA and FQGTGA. V was pared by 6 bases and J by 0 bases, with 5 bases of the junction left unmatched. This chain's CDR3 is CASRSTSGASTDTQYF. CDR3 coding DNA: TGTGCCAGCAGGTCGACTAGCGGGGCTAGCACAGATACGCAGTATTTT.

This clonotype was observed at least ten times. The chain employs TRBV7-9 and TRBJ2-5, with 7 bases aligning to TRBD2. The CDR3 is made up of 15 amino acids. The germline gives CDR1 SEHNR, CDR2 FQNEAQ (reference sequence). The junction had 9 bases not matched to a gene; V was cut back by 1 base and J by 7 bases. The CDR3 DNA follows: TGTGCCAGCAGCTTAGTTGGCGGGAGTGTCGGGACCCAGTACTTC. It translates to CASSLVGGSVGTQYF.

Ten or more counts support this clonotype. The chain links TRBV7-3 to TRBJ2-6; 7 bases are shared with TRBD2. V dropped 2 bases and J dropped 4; count of bases not matched to a gene: 5. CDR3 length: 16 amino acids. Germline V gene sequence: CDR1 SGHTA, CDR2 FQGTGA. The CDR3 DNA follows: TGTGCCAGCAGCTTAGAGGGAGGGCCCGGGGCCAACGTCCTGACTTTC. As protein: CASSLEGGPGANVLTF.

This clonotype turned up a few times. The V call is TRBV5-1, the J call TRBJ2-3; D gene ambiguous. Trimming cost V 6 bases and J 3 bases, with 14 bases left between them. The CDR3 length is 14 residues. CDR1 and CDR2 from the germline V gene are SGHRS and YFSETQ. The CDR3 DNA is TGCGCCAGCACCTCTGGGATTGAGACAGATACGCAGTATTTT. Translated, it gives CASTSGIETDTQYF.

Ten or more counts support this clonotype. The chain is built from TRBV12-3 or TRBV12-4 and TRBJ1-5; D is undetermined. The V end lost 6 bases, the J end lost 1 base, and 10 bases lay between the germline ends. CDR3 length: 14 residues. The DNA for the CDR3 is TGTGCCAGCAGCAAGACTAGGAGCAATCAGCCCCAGCATTTT. It codes for CASSKTRSNQPQHF.

This clonotype was found many times. The chain is built from TRBV3-1 and TRBJ2-5; 10 nucleotides agree with TRBD1. In germline, CDR1 is LGHDT, CDR2 YNNKEL (reference sequence). The CDR3 is 14 residues long. V lost 4 bases and J lost 10; bases outside the gene matches: 9. The CDR3: CASSLSRTGGFQYF. CDR3 nucleotide sequence: TGTGCCAGCAGCCTTAGCCGGACAGGGGGGTTCCAGTACTTC.

This clonotype occurred many times. This chain links TRBV7-9 with TRBJ2-5; perhaps D is TRBD1 or TRBD2 (5 bases each). From germline, CDR1 is SEHNR and CDR2 FQNEAQ (reference sequence). V dropped 1 base and J dropped 4 bases, with 7 bases sitting between them. This CDR3 is built from 13 residues. CDR3 loop: CASSLVGGETQYF. CDR3 sequence (DNA): TGTGCCAGCAGCTTAGTTGGGGGAGAGACCCAGTACTTC.

Ten or more counts support this clonotype. V is TRBV11-1 and J is TRBJ2-1, with D possibly TRBD1 on 5 matching bases. The CDR3 covers 15 residues. CDR1 and CDR2 (germline): SGHAT, FQDESV (reference sequence). The germline V and J ends were trimmed by 2 bases and 6 bases, with 14 bases remaining between them. This CDR3 is CASSLPWGSPNEQFF. As DNA, the CDR3 is TGTGCCAGCAGCTTACCCTGGGGCAGTCCCAATGAGCAGTTCTTC.

This clonotype was recorded many times. The J gene is TRBJ2-1, the V gene TRBV13; 12 nucleotides match TRBD2. Germline V gene data show CDR1 as PRHDT and CDR2 as FYEKMQ (reference sequence). V shed 5 bases and J 0 bases; nucleotides not matched to a gene: 2. The length of the CDR3 is 16 residues. The CDR3 nucleotides read TGTGCCAGCAGCGCTAGCGGGGGGGGCTCCTACAATGAGCAGTTCTTC. Protein sequence: CASSASGGGSYNEQFF. Filled out from reference TRBV13 and TRBJ2-1, the complete variable domain reads AAGVIQSPRHLIKEKRETATLKCYPIPRHDTVYWYQQGPGQDPQFLISFYEKMQSDKGSIPDRFSAQQFSDYHSELNMSSLELGDSALYFCASSASGGGSYNEQFFGPGTRLTVL.

By share, this clonotype counts as medium-sized. The gene calls are TRBV7-9 and TRBJ1-1; D gene ambiguous. The germline gives CDR1 SEHNR, CDR2 FQNEAQ (reference sequence). The CDR3 is made up of 12 amino acids. With 4 bases removed from V and 6 bases from J, the gap between germline ends came to 9 bases. CDR3 amino acids: CASSSQDPEAFF. In nucleotides, the CDR3 is TGTGCCAGCAGCTCTCAGGACCCTGAAGCTTTCTTT.

This clonotype was counted ten times or more. The V gene is TRBV7-6, the J gene TRBJ2-1, with TRBD2 as a possible D gene (8 bases). This CDR3 is 17 amino acids long. Deletions cut 5 bases from V and 7 bases from J, with 24 bases between. From germline, CDR1 is SGHVS and CDR2 FNYEAQ. The CDR3 DNA sequence: TGTGCCAGCAGCCCCCGGACAGGAGGGACTAGACCAAATGAGCAGTTCTTC. It specifies CASSPRTGGTRPNEQFF.

This clonotype was seen at least ten times. The chain uses TRBV19 and TRBJ2-5; D perhaps matches TRBD1 (6 bases). The length of the CDR3 is 13 residues. V dropped 5 bases and J dropped 5 bases, with 12 bases sitting between them. Germline-derived CDR1 and CDR2 are LNHDA and SQIVND (reference sequence). CDR3 loop: CASSPQGLETQYF. In DNA form, the CDR3 reads TGTGCCAGTAGTCCCCAGGGGTTGGAGACCCAGTACTTC.

This clonotype was seen repeatedly, ten times or more. The chain combines TRBV21-1 with TRBJ2-7. TRBV21-1 is a pseudogene. The CDR3 covers 15 residues. CDR3 sequence (DNA): TGTGCCAGCAGCAAAAGGAAGGGTTTATCCTACGAGCAGTACTTC. Its protein is CASSKRKGLSYEQYF.

Turning to this clonotype: A much more abundant neighbour one base away suggests this may be a read error. V is TRBV25-1 and J is TRBJ2-7, with 9 bases lining up with TRBD2. The V gene's germline CDR1 is MGHDK and CDR2 SYGVNS. This CDR3 has 13 residues. As DNA, the CDR3 is TGTCCCAGCGGGGGGTCCCCAGGCAGCGAGCAGTACTTC. It encodes CPSGGSPGSEQYF.